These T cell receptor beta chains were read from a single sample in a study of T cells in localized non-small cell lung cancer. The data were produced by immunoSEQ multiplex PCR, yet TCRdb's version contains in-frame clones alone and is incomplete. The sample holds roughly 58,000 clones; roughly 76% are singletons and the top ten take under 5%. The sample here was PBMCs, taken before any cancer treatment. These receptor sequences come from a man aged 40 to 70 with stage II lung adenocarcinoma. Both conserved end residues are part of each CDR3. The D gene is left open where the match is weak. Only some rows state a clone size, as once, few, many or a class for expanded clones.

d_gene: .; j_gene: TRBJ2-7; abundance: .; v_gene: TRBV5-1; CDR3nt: TGCGCCAGCAGCTTGGCCCCGGGACGGACTTACGAGCAGTACTTC; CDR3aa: CASSLAPGRTYEQYF
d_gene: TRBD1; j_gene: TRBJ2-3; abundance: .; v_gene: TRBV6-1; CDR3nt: TGTGCCAGCAGTGGGACAGGGGGCCGTACAGATACGCAGTATTTT; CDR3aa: CASSGTGGRTDTQYF
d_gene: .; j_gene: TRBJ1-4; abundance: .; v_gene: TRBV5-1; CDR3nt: TGCGCCAGCAGCTTGGACCCGCCCGCAGGAAAACTGTTTTTT; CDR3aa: CASSLDPPAGKLFF
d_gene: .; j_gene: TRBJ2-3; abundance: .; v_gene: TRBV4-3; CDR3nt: TGCGCCAGCAGCCACCTCAGCGGTGGGGGCACAGATACGCAGTATTTT; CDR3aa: CASSHLSGGGTDTQYF
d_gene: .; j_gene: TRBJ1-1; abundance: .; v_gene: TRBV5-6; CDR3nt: TGTGCCAGCAGCTTGAAGGACAGCACTGAAGCTTTCTTT; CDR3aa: CASSLKDSTEAFF
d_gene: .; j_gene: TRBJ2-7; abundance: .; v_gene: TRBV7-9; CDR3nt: TGTGCCAGCAGCCTATGGCCGGGTTGGCACCTCTACGAGCAGTACTTC; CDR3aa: CASSLWPGWHLYEQYF
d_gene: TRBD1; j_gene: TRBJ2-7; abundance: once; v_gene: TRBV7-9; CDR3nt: TGTGCCAGCAGCCCCCCCGACAGGGACGAGCAGTACTTC; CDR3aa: CASSPPDRDEQYF
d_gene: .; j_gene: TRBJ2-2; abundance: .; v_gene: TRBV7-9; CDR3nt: TGTGCCAGCAGCCAGTCACTCTGGGGGCAAAATCACGTCGGGGAGCTGTTTTTT; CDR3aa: CASSQSLWGQNHVGELFF
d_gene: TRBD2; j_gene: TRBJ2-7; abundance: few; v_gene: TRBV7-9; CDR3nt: TGTGCCAGCAGCCCCGGGGCGGGAGGGCCTTCTCTCGAGCAGTACTTC; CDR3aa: CASSPGAGGPSLEQYF
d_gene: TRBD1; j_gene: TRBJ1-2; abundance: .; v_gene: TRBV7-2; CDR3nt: TGTGCCAGCAGCTTAGGAGACAGGGGGCGAGACACCTTC; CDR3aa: CASSLGDRGRDTF
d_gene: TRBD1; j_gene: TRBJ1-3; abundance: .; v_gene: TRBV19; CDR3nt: TGTGCATCAGGGGGAGGTGGAAACACCATATATTTT; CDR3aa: CASGGGGNTIYF
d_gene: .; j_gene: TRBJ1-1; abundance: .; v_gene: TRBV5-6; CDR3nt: TGTGCCAGCAGCTTTTTTGAGGCGCTCATGAACACTGAAGCTTTCTTT; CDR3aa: CASSFFEALMNTEAFF
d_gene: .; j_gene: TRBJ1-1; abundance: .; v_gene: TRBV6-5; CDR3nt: TGTGCCAGCAGTTACTCTCCAGGGCACACTGAGGCTTTCTTT; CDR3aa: CASSYSPGHTEAFF
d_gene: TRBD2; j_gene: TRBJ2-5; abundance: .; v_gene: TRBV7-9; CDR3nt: TGTGCCAGCAGCCCTCGGACTAGCGGAAGGGGGGAGACCCAGTACTTC; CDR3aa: CASSPRTSGRGETQYF
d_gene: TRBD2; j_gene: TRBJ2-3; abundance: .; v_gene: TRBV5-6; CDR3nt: TGTGCCAGCAGCTTGTCCACGACTAGCGGGAGTGCAGATACGCAGTATTTT; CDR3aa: CASSLSTTSGSADTQYF
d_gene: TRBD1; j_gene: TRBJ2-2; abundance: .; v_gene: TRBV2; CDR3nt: TGTGCCAGCAGCCCGTCAGGGGGCGGGGAGCTGTTTTTT; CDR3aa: CASSPSGGGELFF
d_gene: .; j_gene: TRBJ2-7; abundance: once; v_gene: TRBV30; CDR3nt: TGTGCCTGGACTGAGGACAGCTCCTACGAGCAGTACTTC; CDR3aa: CAWTEDSSYEQYF
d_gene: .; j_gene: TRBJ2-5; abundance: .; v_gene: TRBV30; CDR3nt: TGTGCCTGGTGTACCGGAGGCCCCCCGGAGACCCAGTACTTC; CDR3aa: CAWCTGGPPETQYF
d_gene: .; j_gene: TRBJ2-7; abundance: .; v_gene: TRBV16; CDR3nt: TGTGCCAGCAGCCAAATCAGGACCCAAGGCGAGCAGTACTTC; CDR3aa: CASSQIRTQGEQYF
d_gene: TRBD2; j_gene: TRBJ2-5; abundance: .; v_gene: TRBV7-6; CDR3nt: TGTGCCAGCAGCTTAGGACTAGCGGGAGTAGAGACCCAGTACTTC; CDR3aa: CASSLGLAGVETQYF
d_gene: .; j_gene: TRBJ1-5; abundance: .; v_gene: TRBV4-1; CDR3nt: TGCGCCAGCAGCCAAGCCGAACGGAGCATCGAGCCCCAGCATTTT; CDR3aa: CASSQAERSIEPQHF
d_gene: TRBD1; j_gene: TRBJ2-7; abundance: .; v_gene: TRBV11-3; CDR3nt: TGTGCCAGCAGCTCGGGGACAGGGAAAAAATACGAGCAGTACTTC; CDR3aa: CASSSGTGKKYEQYF
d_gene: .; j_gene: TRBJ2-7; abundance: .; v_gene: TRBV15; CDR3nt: TGTGCCACCAGCGGACAAGCGGTCTCCTACGAGCAGTACTTC; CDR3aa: CATSGQAVSYEQYF
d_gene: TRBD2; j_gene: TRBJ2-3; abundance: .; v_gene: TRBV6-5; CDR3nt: TGTGCCAGCAGTTACTCTCCTAGCGGGGCGGATACGCAGTATTTT; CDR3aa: CASSYSPSGADTQYF
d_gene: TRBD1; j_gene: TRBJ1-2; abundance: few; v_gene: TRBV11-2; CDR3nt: TGTGCCAGCAGCTCGCGACTGACAGGGAATAATGGCTACACCTTC; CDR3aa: CASSSRLTGNNGYTF
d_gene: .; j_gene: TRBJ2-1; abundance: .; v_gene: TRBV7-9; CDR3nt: TGTGCCACCAAGCGGTTTAGCTCCTACAATGAGCAGTTCTTC; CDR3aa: CATKRFSSYNEQFF
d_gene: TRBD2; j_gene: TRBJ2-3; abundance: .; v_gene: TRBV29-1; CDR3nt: TGCAGCCAAGGACTAGCGGGAGCAGATACGCAGTATTTT; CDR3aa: CSQGLAGADTQYF
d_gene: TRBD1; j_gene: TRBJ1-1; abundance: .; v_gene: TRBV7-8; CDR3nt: TGTGCCAGCAGCGTCGACAGGGGGCCTTATCGGACTGAAGCTTTCTTT; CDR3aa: CASSVDRGPYRTEAFF
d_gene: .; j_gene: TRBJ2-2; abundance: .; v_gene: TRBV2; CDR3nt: TGTGCCAGCAGAGAAAGGGAGCTCGGAGCCGGGGAGCTGTTTTTT; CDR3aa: CASRERELGAGELFF
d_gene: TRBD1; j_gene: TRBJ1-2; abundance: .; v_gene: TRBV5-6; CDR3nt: TGTGCCAGCAGCACAAGACAGGGGGCAGTTGACTATGGCTACACCTTC; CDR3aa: CASSTRQGAVDYGYTF
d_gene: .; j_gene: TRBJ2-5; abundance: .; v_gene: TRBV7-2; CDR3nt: TGTGCCAGCAGCTTAGCGCGAGGGATCCAAGAGACCCAGTACTTC; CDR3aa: CASSLARGIQETQYF
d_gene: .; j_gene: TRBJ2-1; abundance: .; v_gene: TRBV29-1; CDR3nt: TGCAGCGCCGCCCTGACTAGAAGGGGCGAGCAGTTCTTC; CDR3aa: CSAALTRRGEQFF
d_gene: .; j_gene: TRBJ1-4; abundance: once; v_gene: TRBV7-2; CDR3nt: TGTGCCAGCAGCCTCCTTGGGGGCAGGGATGAAAAACTGTTTTTT; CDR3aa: CASSLLGGRDEKLFF
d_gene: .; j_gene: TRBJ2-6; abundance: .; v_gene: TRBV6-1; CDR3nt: TGTGCCAGCAGCCGGGTGACATCTGGGGCCAACGTCCTGACTTTC; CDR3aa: CASSRVTSGANVLTF
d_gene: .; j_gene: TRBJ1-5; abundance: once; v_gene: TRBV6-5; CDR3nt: TGTGCCAGCAGTTACTCAAGGGAAGAGCCCCAGCATTTT; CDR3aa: CASSYSREEPQHF
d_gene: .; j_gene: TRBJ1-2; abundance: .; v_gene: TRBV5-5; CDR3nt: TGTGCCAGCAGCCATTCCACTGGCGGGGGACCAATTGAGTACTATGGCTACACCTTC; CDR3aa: CASSHSTGGGPIEYYGYTF
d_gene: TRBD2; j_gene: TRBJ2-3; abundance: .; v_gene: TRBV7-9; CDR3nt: TGTGCCAGCAGCTTACCAGCGGGAAGCACAGATACGCAGTATTTT; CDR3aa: CASSLPAGSTDTQYF
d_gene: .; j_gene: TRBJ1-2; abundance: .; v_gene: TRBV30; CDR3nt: TGTGCCTGGACTGACAGATATTATGGCTACACCTTC; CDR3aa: CAWTDRYYGYTF
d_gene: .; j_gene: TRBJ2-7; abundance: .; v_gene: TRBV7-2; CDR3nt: TGTGCCAGCAGCTTAGTAGGTCAGGGGTTATACGAGCAGTACTTC; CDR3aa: CASSLVGQGLYEQYF
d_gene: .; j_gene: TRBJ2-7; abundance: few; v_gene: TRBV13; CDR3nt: TGTGCCAGCAGCTTAGCCGGGTTGAGCTCCTACGAGCAGTACTTC; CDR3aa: CASSLAGLSSYEQYF
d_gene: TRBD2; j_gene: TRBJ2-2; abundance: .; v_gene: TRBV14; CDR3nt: TGTGCCAGCAGCCAAGTCTCCGGGACTAGCTCCCTCCGGGAGCTGTTTTTT; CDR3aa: CASSQVSGTSSLRELFF
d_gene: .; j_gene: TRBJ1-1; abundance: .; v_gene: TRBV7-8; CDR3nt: TGTGCCAGCAGCAGGACAGAAAACACTGAAGCTTTCTTT; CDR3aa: CASSRTENTEAFF
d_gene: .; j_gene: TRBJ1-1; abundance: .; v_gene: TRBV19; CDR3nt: TGTGCCAGTGGAGCGCCGGGGGCCTCTGAAGCTTTCTTT; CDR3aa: CASGAPGASEAFF
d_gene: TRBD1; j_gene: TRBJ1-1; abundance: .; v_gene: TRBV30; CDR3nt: TGTGCCTCAGGAGGGGGACAGGGGGCTAACACTGAAGCTTTCTTT; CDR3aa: CASGGGQGANTEAFF
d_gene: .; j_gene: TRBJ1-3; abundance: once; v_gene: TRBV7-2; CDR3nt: TGTGCCAGCAGCTCAGGGAGCTCTGGAAACACCATATATTTT; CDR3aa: CASSSGSSGNTIYF
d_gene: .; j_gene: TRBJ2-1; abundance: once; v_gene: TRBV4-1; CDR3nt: TGCGCCAGCAGCCAACCGGGGATGAATGAGCAGTTCTTC; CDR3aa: CASSQPGMNEQFF
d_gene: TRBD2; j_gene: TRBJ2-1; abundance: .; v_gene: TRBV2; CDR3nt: TGTGCCAGCAACCCCGGGACTAGCGGGAGGTCCTACAATGAGCAGTTCTTC; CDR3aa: CASNPGTSGRSYNEQFF
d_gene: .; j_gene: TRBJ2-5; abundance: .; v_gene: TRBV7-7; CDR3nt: TGTGCTAGCAGCCCCCGCGGATCGGGGCAAGAGACCCAGTACTTC; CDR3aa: CASSPRGSGQETQYF
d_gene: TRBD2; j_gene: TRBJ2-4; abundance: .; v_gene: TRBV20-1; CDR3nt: TGCAGTGCCCTGCGGGGGGACATTCAGTACTTC; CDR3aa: CSALRGDIQYF
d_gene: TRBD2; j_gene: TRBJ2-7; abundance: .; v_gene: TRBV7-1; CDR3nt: TGTGCCAGCAGCCCCGGGACTAGCCGAGAGCAGTACTTC; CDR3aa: CASSPGTSREQYF
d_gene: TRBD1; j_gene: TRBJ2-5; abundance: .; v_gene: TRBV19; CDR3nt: TGTGCCAGTAGGCCGGGACAGGGGTTCCAAGAGACCCAGTACTTC; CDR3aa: CASRPGQGFQETQYF
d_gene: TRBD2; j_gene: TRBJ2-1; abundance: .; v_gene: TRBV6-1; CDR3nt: TGTGCCAGCAGTGAATCGGGACTAGCGGGTGGGGAGCAGTTCTTC; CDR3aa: CASSESGLAGGEQFF
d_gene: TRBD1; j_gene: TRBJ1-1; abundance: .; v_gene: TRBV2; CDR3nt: TGTGCCAGCATTTCTTCGGTAGGGGGCAACACTGAAGCTTTCTTT; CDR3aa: CASISSVGGNTEAFF
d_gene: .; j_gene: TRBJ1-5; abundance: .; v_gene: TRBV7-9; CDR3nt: TGTGCCAGCAGTTTTCAGGATAGCAATCAGCCCCAGCATTTT; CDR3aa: CASSFQDSNQPQHF
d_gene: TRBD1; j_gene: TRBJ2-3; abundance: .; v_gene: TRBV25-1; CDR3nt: TGTGCCAGCAGTGTACAGGGGATGGGGCGGACAGATACGCAGTATTTT; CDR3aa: CASSVQGMGRTDTQYF